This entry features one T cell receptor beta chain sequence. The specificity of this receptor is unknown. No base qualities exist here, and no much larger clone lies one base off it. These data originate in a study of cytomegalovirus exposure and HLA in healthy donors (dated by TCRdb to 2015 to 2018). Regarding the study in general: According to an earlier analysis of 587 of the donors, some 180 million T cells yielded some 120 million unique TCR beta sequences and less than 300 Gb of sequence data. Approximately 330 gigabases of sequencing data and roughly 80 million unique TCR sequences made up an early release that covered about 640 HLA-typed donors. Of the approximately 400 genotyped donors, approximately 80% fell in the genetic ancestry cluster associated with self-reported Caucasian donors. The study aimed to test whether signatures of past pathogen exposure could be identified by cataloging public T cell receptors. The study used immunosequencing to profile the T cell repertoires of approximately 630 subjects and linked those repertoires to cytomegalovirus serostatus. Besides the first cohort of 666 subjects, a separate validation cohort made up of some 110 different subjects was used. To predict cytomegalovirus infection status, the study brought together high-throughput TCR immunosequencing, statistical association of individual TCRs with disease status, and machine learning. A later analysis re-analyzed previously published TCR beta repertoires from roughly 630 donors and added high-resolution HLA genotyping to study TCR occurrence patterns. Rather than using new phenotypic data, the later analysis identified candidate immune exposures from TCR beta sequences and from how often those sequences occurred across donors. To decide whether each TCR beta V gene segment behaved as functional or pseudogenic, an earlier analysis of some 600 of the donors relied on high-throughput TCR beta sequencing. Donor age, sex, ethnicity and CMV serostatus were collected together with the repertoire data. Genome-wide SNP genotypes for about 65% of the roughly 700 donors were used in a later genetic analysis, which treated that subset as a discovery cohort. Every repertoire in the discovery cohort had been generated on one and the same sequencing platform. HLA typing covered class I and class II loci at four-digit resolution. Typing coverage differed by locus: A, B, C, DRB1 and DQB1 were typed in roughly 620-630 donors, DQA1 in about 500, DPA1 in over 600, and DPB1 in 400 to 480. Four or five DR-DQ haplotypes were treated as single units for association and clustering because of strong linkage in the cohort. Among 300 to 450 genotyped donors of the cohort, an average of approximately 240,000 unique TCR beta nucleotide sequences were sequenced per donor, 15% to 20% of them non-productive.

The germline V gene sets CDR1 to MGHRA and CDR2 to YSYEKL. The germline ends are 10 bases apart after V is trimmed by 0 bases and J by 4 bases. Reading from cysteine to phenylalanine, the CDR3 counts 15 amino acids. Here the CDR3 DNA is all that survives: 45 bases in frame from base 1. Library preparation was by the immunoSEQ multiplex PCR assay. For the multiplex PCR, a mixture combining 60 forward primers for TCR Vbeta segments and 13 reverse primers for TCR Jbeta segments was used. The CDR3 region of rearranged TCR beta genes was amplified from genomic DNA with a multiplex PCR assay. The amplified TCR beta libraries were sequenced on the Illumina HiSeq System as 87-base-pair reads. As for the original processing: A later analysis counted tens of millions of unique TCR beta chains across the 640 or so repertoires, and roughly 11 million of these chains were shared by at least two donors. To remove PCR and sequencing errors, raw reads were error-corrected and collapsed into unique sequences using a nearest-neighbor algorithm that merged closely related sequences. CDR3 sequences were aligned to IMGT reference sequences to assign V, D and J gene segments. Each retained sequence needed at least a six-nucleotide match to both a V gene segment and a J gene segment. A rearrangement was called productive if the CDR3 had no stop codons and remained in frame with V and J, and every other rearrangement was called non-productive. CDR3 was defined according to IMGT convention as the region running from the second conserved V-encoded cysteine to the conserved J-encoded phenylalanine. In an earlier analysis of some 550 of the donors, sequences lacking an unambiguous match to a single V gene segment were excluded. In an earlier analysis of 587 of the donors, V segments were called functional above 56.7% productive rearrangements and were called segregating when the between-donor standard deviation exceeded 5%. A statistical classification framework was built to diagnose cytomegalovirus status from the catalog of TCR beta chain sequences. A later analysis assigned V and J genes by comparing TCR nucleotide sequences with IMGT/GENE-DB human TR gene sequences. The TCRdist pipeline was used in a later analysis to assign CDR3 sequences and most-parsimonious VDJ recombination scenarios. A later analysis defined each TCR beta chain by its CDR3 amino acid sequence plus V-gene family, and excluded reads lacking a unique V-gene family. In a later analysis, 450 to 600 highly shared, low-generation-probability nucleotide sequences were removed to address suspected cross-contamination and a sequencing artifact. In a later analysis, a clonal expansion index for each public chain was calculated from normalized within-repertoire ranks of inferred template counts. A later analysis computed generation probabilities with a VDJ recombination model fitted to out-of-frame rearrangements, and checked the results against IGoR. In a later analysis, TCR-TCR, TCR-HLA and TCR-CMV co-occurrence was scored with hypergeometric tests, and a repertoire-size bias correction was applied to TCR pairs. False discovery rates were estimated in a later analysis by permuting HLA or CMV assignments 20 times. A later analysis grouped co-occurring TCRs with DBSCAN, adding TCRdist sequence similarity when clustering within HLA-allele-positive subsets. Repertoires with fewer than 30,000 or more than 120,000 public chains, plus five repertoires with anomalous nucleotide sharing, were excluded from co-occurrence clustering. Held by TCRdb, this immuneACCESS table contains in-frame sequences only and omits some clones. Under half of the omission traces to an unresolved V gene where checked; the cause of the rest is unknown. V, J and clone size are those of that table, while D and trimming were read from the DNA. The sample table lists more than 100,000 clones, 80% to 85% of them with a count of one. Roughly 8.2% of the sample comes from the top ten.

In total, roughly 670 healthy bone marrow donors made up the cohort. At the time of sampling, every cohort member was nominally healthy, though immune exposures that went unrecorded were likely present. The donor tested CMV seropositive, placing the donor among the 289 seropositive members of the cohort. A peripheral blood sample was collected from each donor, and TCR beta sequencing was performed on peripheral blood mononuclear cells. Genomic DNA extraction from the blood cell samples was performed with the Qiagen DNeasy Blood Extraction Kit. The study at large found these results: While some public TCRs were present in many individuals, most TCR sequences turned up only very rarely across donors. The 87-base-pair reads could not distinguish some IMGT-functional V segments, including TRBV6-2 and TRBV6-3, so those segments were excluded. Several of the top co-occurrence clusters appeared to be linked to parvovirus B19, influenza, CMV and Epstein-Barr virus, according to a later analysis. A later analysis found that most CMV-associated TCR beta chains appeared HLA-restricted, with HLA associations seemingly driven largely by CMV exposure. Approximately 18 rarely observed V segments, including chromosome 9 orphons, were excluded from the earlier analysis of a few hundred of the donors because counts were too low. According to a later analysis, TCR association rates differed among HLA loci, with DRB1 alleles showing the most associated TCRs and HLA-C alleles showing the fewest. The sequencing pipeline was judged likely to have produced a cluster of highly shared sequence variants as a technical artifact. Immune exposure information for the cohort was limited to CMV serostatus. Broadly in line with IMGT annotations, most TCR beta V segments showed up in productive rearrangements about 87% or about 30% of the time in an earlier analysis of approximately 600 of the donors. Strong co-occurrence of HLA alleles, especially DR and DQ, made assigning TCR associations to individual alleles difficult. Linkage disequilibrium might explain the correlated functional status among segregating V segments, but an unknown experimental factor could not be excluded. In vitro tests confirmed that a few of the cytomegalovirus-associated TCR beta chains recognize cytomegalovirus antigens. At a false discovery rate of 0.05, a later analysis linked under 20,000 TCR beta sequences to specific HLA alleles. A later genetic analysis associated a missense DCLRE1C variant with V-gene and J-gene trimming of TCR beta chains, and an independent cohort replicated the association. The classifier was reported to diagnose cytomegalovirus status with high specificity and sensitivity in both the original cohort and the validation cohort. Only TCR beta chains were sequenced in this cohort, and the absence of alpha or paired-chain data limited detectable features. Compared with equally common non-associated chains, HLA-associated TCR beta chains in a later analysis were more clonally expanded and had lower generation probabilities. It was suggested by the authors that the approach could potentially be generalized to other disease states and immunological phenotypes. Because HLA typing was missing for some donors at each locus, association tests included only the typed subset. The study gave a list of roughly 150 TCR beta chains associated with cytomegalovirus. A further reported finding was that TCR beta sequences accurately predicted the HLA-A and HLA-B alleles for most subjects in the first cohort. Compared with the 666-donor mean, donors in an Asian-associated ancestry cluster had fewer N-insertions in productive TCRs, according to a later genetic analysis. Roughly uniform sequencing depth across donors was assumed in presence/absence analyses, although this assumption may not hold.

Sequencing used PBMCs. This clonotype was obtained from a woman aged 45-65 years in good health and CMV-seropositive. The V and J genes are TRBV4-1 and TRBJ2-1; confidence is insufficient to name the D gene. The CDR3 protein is CASSQEGYGYNEQFF. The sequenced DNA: TGCGCCAGCAGCCAAGAAGGTTACGGGTACAATGAGCAGTTCTTC.